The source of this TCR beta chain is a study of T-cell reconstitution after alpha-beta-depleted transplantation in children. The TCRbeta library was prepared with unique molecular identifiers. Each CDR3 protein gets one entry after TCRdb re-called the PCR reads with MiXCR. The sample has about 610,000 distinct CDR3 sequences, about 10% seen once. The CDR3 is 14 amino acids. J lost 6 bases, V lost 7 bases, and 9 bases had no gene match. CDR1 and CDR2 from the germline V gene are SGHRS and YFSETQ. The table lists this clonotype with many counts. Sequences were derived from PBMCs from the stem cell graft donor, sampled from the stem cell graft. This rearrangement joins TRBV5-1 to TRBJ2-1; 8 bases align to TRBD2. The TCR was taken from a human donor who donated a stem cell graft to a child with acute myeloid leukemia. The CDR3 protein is CASRDLSGSNEQFF. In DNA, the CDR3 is TGCGCCAGCCGTGATCTCAGCGGGAGCAATGAGCAGTTCTTC. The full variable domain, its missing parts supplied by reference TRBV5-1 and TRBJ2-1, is KAGVTQTPRYLIKTRGQQVTLSCSPISGHRSVSWYQQTPGQGLQFLFEYFSETQRNKGNFPGRFSGRQFSNSRSEMNVSTLELGDSALYLCASRDLSGSNEQFFGPGTRLTVL.